Described below is a single T cell receptor (beta chain) sequence and its context. Its antigen target is currently unknown. There are no base qualities to consult, and no much larger clone falls within one base. Donors were healthy HIV-negative adults with no recently reported acute infections or vaccinations. Only Caucasian adults living in Nashville, Tennessee, USA were represented among the donors. For unsorted samples, some 90 million PBMCs were counted and genomic DNA was extracted with the QIAamp DNA Blood Mini kit. After blood collection by leukapheresis, PBMCs were isolated using Ficoll-Histopaque density gradient centrifugation and then cryopreserved in the vapor phase of liquid nitrogen. The CDR3 starts with the cysteine, ends with the phenylalanine, and has 15 residues. The CDR3 DNA has 45 bases and is translated from base 1. V trim: 0 bases; J trim: 6 bases; unmatched bases: 4. CDR1 and CDR2 are drawn from the germline V gene (reference sequence): MNHNY, SVGAGI.

This sample was taken from a study of shared clonotypes between healthy human individuals (dated by TCRdb to about 2020). With respect to the entire study: Two women and a few men aged 18 to 49 years were included in the cohort. To increase sequencing depth and limit assay-specific biases, TCR repertoire library preparation and sequencing were carried out by different laboratories using diverse techniques. The study deeply sequenced blood TCR repertoires of about 5 healthy adults to estimate repertoire size and the extent of clonotype sharing between individuals. Per donor, leukapheresis produced somewhere between about 0.9 and 10 billion PBMCs. Overall study outcomes, separate from this receptor: Because the study included a small number of donors, the genetic and exposure-history diversity represented was limited. Sampling was restricted to blood, and TCR repertoires in tissues likely differ from the TCR repertoires found in blood. Pairwise subsampling led to the expectation that sequencing depth would affect the degree of clonotype sharing among donors.

TCR CDR3 regions were amplified from genomic DNA by multiplex PCR using the deep immunoSEQ assay. Extracted genomic DNA from each cell subset was spread evenly across all wells of several immunoSEQ 96-well plates, with each plate serving as a replicate. For unsorted PBMC, each replicate PCR was loaded with 300 to 350 ng genomic DNA, equivalent to 25,000 to 35,000 T cell genomes. Ten immunoSEQ deep assay plates were used to sequence the unsorted PBMC genomic DNA. Purified libraries were quantified with a Qubit 3.0 fluorometer, sized on a Bioanalyzer 2100, and re-quantified with the KAPA Library Quantification kit. A separate single-read 150-cycle Illumina NextSeq 550 flow cell was used to sequence each immunoSEQ 96-well plate. The study's own analysis went as follows. Because the immunoSEQ output held only junctional sequences and lacked quality scores, the filtering could not match the filtering applied to full-length reads. To assign V/J genes and CDR3, sequences were annotated using PyIR, a Python wrapper for IgBLAST v1.9, with IMGT germline references. Reads were removed for weak V/J assignments (E-value above 1e-6), missing CDR3, stop codons, out-of-frame junctions, or ambiguous translated residues. A V3J clonotype was defined by an identical inferred V gene, J gene, and CDR3 amino acid sequence. Percentage overlap between repertoires was calculated by dividing the number of shared unique clonotypes by the size of the smaller repertoire. Repertoire richness was assessed with RTK rarefaction, the Chao1 estimator, and Recon v2.1 estimates of unobserved clonotypes. TCRdb took over this immuneACCESS table, retaining in-frame rearrangements with V and J assigned. Such tables are incomplete; in checked studies, under half of the missing clones stem from an unresolved V gene, and the remainder is unexplained. That table supplies the V and J calls and clone size; D and trimming were determined from the DNA. This sample has approximately 460,000 clones in its table, and approximately 77% of those were observed once. The leading ten clones occupy around 12% of the sample.

This receptor was identified in a woman aged 40-49 years in good health. Some clones in this sample may be carry-over from other donors' samples. The sample taken for sequencing was PBMCs. The chain employs TRBV6-6 and TRBJ2-5; the central 10 bases match TRBD1. The DNA reads as follows: TGTGCCAGCAGTTACTCGGGACAGGGGATAAAGACCCAGTACTTC. Its protein product is CASSYSGQGIKTQYF.